A single sample gave rise to the 7 T cell receptor beta chains below, sequenced in a study of cytomegalovirus exposure and HLA in healthy donors. Primers: 60 Vbeta forward and 13 Jbeta reverse. Produced via immunoSEQ multiplex PCR; TCRdb's table is partial and in-frame only. The table records more than 95,000 clones, more than 70% of them present only once. Sequenced sample: PBMCs. Receptor source: a young man in good health and CMV-seronegative.

J is TRBJ1-5 and V is TRBV28; D gene uncertain. Germline assignment: CDR1 MDHEN and CDR2 SYDVKM. Trimming left V 2 bases short and J 1 base short, with 9 bases between. The CDR3 consists of 15 residues. The CDR3 is CASSLTAGSNQPQHF. The DNA of the CDR3 is TGTGCCAGCAGTTTAACAGCGGGAAGCAATCAGCCCCAGCATTTT.

V and J are TRBV5-1 and TRBJ1-1; maybe TRBD1 (5 bases). Germline assignment: CDR1 SGHRS and CDR2 YFSETQ. Deletions cut 0 bases from V and 4 bases from J, with 10 bases between. The CDR3 contains 14 residues. The CDR3 spells CASSLGQGFTEAFF. The CDR3 region has the DNA TGCGCCAGCAGCTTGGGCCAGGGCTTCACTGAAGCTTTCTTT.

The chain uses TRBV18 and TRBJ1-1; TRBD1 is a possible D gene (5 bases). CDR1 is KGHSH and CDR2 is LQKENI in the germline V gene. V lost 3 bases and J 1 base, leaving 9 bases between the germline ends. There are 14 residues in the CDR3. The CDR3 loop reads CASSPSGPNTEAFF. Here the CDR3 DNA reads TGTGCCAGCTCACCTTCAGGGCCGAACACTGAAGCTTTCTTT. Combining the CDR3 with reference TRBV18 and TRBJ1-1 gives the whole variable domain NAGVMQNPRHLVRRRGQEARLRCSPMKGHSHVYWYRQLPEEGLKFMVYLQKENIIDESGMPKERFSAEFPKEGPSILRIQQVVRGDSAAYFCASSPSGPNTEAFFGQGTRLTVV.

This clone showed up just a few times. The rearrangement links TRBV30 to TRBJ2-3, with D perhaps TRBD1 (6 bases). Per germline, CDR1 GTSNPN and CDR2 SVGIG (reference sequence). V shed 1 base and J shed 10 bases, with 12 bases lying between them. The CDR3 is made up of 12 amino acids. This CDR3 reads CAWSEGQWAQYF. In DNA form, the CDR3 reads TGTGCCTGGAGTGAAGGACAGTGGGCGCAGTATTTT.

The J gene is TRBJ2-7, the V gene TRBV25-1, with D possibly TRBD2 on 7 matching bases. CDR3 size: 14 residues. Trimming removed 10 bases from V and 3 bases from J, with 19 bases in between. Looked up from germline, CDR1 is MGHDK and CDR2 is SYGVNS. CDR3 coding DNA: TGTGCCACCCAGTTTGGGGGGGCCGGCTACGAGCAGTACTTC. It codes for CATQFGGAGYEQYF.

The CDR3 sequence: CATSRDGAGANVLTF. As DNA, the CDR3 is TGTGCCACCAGCAGAGATGGGGCCGGGGCCAACGTCCTGACTTTC. V and J are TRBV15 and TRBJ2-6, with TRBD1 as a possible D gene (5 bases). Germline CDR1 reads LNHNV; CDR2 reads YYDKDF (reference sequence). This CDR3 has 15 residues. Trimming shortened V by 0 bases and J by 4 bases, and 7 bases separated the two germline ends.

The J gene is TRBJ1-2, the V gene TRBV18; no clear D. V shed 2 bases and J shed 7 bases, with 17 bases lying between them. This CDR3 contains 15 residues. Germline V gives CDR1 KGHSH, CDR2 LQKENI. Here the CDR3 reads CASSPFPAQHSGYTF. For the CDR3, the DNA is TGTGCCAGCTCACCATTCCCCGCACAGCATAGTGGCTACACCTTC. Full variable domain (remainder filled in from reference TRBV18 and TRBJ1-2): NAGVMQNPRHLVRRRGQEARLRCSPMKGHSHVYWYRQLPEEGLKFMVYLQKENIIDESGMPKERFSAEFPKEGPSILRIQQVVRGDSAAYFCASSPFPAQHSGYTFGSGTRLTVV.